Detailed here is one T cell receptor (beta chain). As yet, its antigen is unknown. Trimming shortened V by 0 bases and J by 6 bases, and 14 bases separated the two germline ends. Germline lookup yields CDR1 SGHTA and CDR2 FQGNSA. The CDR3 extends over 15 amino acids. This sample is part of a study of cytomegalovirus exposure and HLA in healthy donors. In the study overall: Earlier, 110 million or so unique TCR beta sequences were recovered from roughly 180 million T cells by an analysis.

The PCR made use of 60 Vbeta and 13 Jbeta primers. Produced via immunoSEQ multiplex PCR; TCRdb's table is partial and in-frame only. In the table there are roughly 130,000 clones, about 80% of which are singletons. Notes on the study in general: In vitro testing confirmed a few CMV-associated chains as specific for CMV antigens. Later genetic work tied a missense DCLRE1C variant to beta-chain V and J trimming. The listing of roughly 160 TCR beta chains classed them as cytomegalovirus-associated.

The receptor was isolated from a male donor in good health and CMV-seropositive. Material: PBMCs. The chain has TRBV7-2 and TRBJ1-2; possibly TRBD1 for D (6 bases). CDR3 amino acids: CASSLATGKYDGYTF. DNA of the CDR3: TGTGCCAGCAGCTTAGCAACAGGGAAGTACGATGGCTACACCTTC.